The 26 T cell receptor beta chains below come from one sample, sequenced in a study of cytomegalovirus exposure and HLA in healthy donors (dated by TCRdb to the late 2010s). Library preparation employed the immunoSEQ multiplex PCR assay. A mixture of 60 forward primers for TCR Vbeta segments and 13 reverse primers for TCR Jbeta segments was used in the multiplex PCR. This is the immuneACCESS table as TCRdb keeps it, with only in-frame sequences that have V and J called. A part of the clones is gone; compared with another copy, unresolved V genes explain less than half, and the rest is unexplained. The sample has 100,000 to 120,000 clones on record, about 15% of them singletons. Of the sample, more than 0.8% is held by the ten largest clones. Sequencing was performed on PBMCs. These receptor sequences come from a female donor in good health and CMV-seronegative.

V gene TRBV7-2 combines with J gene TRBJ1-2, with D possibly TRBD1 on 6 matching bases. From germline, CDR1 is SGHTA and CDR2 FQGNSA. This CDR3 region has 13 residues. V was pared by 5 bases and J by 4 bases, with 11 bases between. This CDR3 reads CASSVDSIYGYTF. The CDR3 DNA follows: TGTGCCAGCAGCGTGGACAGCATCTATGGCTACACCTTC.

The chain employs TRBV4-3 and TRBJ2-5; 11 bases map to TRBD1. V lost 1 base and J lost 5; bases outside the gene matches: 3. Germline-derived CDR1 and CDR2 are LGHNA and YSLEER. CDR3 length equals 15 residues. CDR3 sequence: CASSQGTGGGETQYF. The CDR3 coding sequence is TGCGCCAGCAGCCAAGGGACAGGGGGCGGTGAGACCCAGTACTTC.

The V gene is TRBV7-9, the J gene TRBJ1-6; 8 bases are shared with TRBD1. The CDR3 spans 15 residues. In germline, CDR1 is SEHNR, CDR2 FQNEAQ (reference sequence). V trimming: 4 bases; J trimming: 5 bases; junction bases outside the gene matches: 4. CDR3 in amino acids: CASSSGQGHNSPLHF. The CDR3, as DNA: TGTGCCAGCAGCTCCGGACAGGGCCATAATTCACCCCTCCACTTT.

This clone has just a few counts. The rearrangement uses TRBV11-3 and TRBJ2-7; TRBD1 matches at 9 bases. Germline trimming cut 2 bases from V and 6 bases from J; bases unmatched to any gene: 5. This CDR3 spans 14 amino acids. CDR1 is SGHNT and CDR2 is YENEEA in the germline V gene. The CDR3 bases are TGTGCCAGCAGCTTATTTGGGACAGGGCCCGAGCAGTACTTC. Protein: CASSLFGTGPEQYF.

J is TRBJ2-7 and V is TRBV4-1; D remains ambiguous. Trimming stripped 3 bases from V and 1 base from J, with 7 bases between. Germline CDR1 and CDR2: MGHRA and YSYEKL. This CDR3 contains 13 residues. CDR3 sequence (DNA): TGCGCCAGCAGCCATACCGGGTCCTACGAGCAGTACTTC. Encoded protein: CASSHTGSYEQYF.

This rearrangement joins TRBV5-6 to TRBJ2-7; weak D call: TRBD2 (6 bases). Germline lookup yields CDR1 SGHDT and CDR2 YYEEEE. The CDR3 length is 15 residues. V shed 0 bases and J shed 2 bases, with 12 bases lying between them. CDR3 DNA sequence: TGTGCCAGCAGCTTGGGGAGGGTAGCTACCTACGAGCAGTACTTC. Encoded protein: CASSLGRVATYEQYF.

The CDR3 bases are TGTGCCATCAGTGAAGTCAGCTCCTATAATTCACCCCTCCACTTT. It encodes CAISEVSSYNSPLHF. J is TRBJ1-6 and V is TRBV10-3; D uncertain. Trimming removed 3 bases at V and 0 bases at J, with 6 bases between. Germline loops: CDR1 ENHRY, CDR2 SYGVKD. The CDR3 extends over 15 amino acids.

This chain connects TRBV21-1 to TRBJ2-1; the D segment call TRBD2 is taken from the table without a DNA check. TRBV21-1 is designated a pseudogene. The CDR3 has 18 residues. The CDR3 here is CASSKVRFLLAGAVEQFF. The CDR3 DNA reads TGTGCCAGCAGCAAAGTAAGGTTCTTACTAGCGGGAGCAGTTGAGCAGTTCTTC.

This clone was seen a handful of times. This chain connects TRBV6-6 to TRBJ2-7; possibly TRBD1 for D (6 bases). V gave up 3 bases and J gave up 2 bases, with 11 bases separating them. This CDR3 contains 14 residues. Germline V CDR1 and CDR2: MNHNY, SVGAGI (reference sequence). The CDR3 reads CASSYNRATYEQYF. As DNA, the CDR3 is TGTGCCAGCAGTTATAACAGGGCTACCTACGAGCAGTACTTC.

This clone has more than one count but fewer than ten. V is TRBV28 and J is TRBJ1-2; D might be TRBD1 (5 bases). The length of the CDR3 is 13 residues. Trimming removed 6 bases at V and 5 bases at J, with 13 bases between. CDR1 is MDHEN, CDR2 SYDVKM, per germline. The CDR3 coding sequence is TGTGCCAGCAGCACCGGGCAGGGTTATGGCTACACCTTC. Translation: CASSTGQGYGYTF.

This clone was detected only a few times. The V and J genes are TRBV9 and TRBJ2-7, with 12 bases lining up with TRBD1. CDR1 is SGDLS and CDR2 is YYNGEE in the germline V gene. The CDR3 is 15 residues long. V gave up 4 bases and J gave up 2 bases; unmatched junction bases: 4. The CDR3 DNA reads as TGTGCCAGCAGCACGGGACAGGGGGCCGCCTACGAGCAGTACTTC. The encoded protein is CASSTGQGAAYEQYF.

The chain recombines TRBV7-9 with TRBJ2-1; 8 nucleotides align to TRBD2. CDR3 length: 15 residues. Losses at the gene ends were 5 bases for V and 3 bases for J; bases not matched to a gene: 6. The germline CDR1 and CDR2 sequences are SEHNR and FQNEAQ (reference sequence). This CDR3 reads CASSHNLAGYNEQFF. As DNA, the CDR3 is TGTGCCAGCAGCCACAATCTAGCGGGCTACAATGAGCAGTTCTTC.

This clone was found a few times. The chain is built from TRBV30 and TRBJ1-5; 9 positions agree with TRBD1. The CDR3 has 16 residues. V lost 0 bases to trimming and J lost 5 bases; unmatched junction nucleotides: 8. Germline assignment: CDR1 GTSNPN and CDR2 SVGIG (reference sequence). CDR3 bases: TGTGCCTGGAGTGTACCCGACAGGGGGATAGATCAGCCCCAGCATTTT. As protein: CAWSVPDRGIDQPQHF.

V usage is TRBV2 and J usage is TRBJ1-2; 12 bases are shared with TRBD1. Germline CDR1 is SNHLY and CDR2 is FYNNEI. The CDR3 has 15 amino acids. Trimming at V came to 5 bases and at J to 7 bases, leaving 8 bases not matched to a gene. The CDR3 nucleotides read TGTGCCAGCAGTTCCGGGACAGGGGGCGTAGGTGGCTACACCTTC. It encodes CASSSGTGGVGGYTF.

This clone was seen a few times. This chain connects TRBV6-5 to TRBJ1-6; 9 bases are a match to TRBD1. CDR3 length equals 12 residues. Germline assignment: CDR1 MNHEY and CDR2 SVGAGI. Unmatched junction bases numbered 1, after V lost 5 bases and J lost 11 bases. This CDR3 is CASSRTGAPLHF. DNA for the CDR3: TGTGCCAGCAGTAGGACAGGGGCACCCCTCCACTTT.

This clone was seen more than once but under ten times. The gene calls are TRBV29-1 and TRBJ1-6; 8 bases are shared with TRBD1. Losses at the gene ends were 2 bases for V and 0 bases for J; bases not matched to a gene: 12. From germline, CDR1 is SQVTM and CDR2 ANQGSEA. The CDR3 loop spans 19 amino acids. CDR3 protein: CSVEFCRQGAISYNSPLHF. DNA of the CDR3: TGCAGCGTTGAATTTTGCAGGCAGGGGGCTATCTCCTATAATTCACCCCTCCACTTT.

Only a few counts were recorded for this clone. This chain links TRBV6-6 with TRBJ1-2; 8 nucleotides align to TRBD1. This CDR3 contains 14 residues. CDR1 and CDR2 (germline): MNHNY, SVGAGI (reference sequence). The ends lost 2 bases at V and 3 bases at J; junction bases unmatched: 2. CDR3 nucleotides: TGTGCCAGCAGTTACACACAGGGGGACTATGGCTACACCTTC. This sequence encodes CASSYTQGDYGYTF.

This clone was picked up a small number of times. This chain uses TRBV28 with TRBJ2-2; D perhaps matches TRBD1 (5 bases). V was cut by 3 bases and J by 0 bases, with 14 bases left in between. Germline assignment: CDR1 MDHEN and CDR2 SYDVKM. The CDR3 loop spans 17 amino acids. The CDR3 protein is CASSLGLRPTNTGELFF. CDR3 nucleotides: TGTGCCAGCAGTTTGGGGCTCAGGCCTACGAACACCGGGGAGCTGTTTTTT.

With regard to this clone: At the DNA level, this CDR3 is encoded by other sequences in the same sample as well. V and J are TRBV29-1 and TRBJ2-5, with a possible D match to TRBD1 (6 bases). This CDR3 is 12 amino acids long. Trimming shortened V by 5 bases and J by 4 bases, and 11 bases separated the two germline ends. The germline V gene encodes CDR1 SQVTM and CDR2 ANQGSEA. The CDR3: CSVRRGGETQYF. The CDR3 DNA follows: TGCAGCGTTCGCAGGGGTGGAGAGACCCAGTACTTC.

The chain couples TRBV7-9 to TRBJ1-1; possibly TRBD1 for D (5 bases). CDR1 is SEHNR, CDR2 FQNEAQ, per germline (reference sequence). The ends were cut back, 6 bases at V and 7 bases at J, with 9 bases in the middle. The CDR3 is 11 residues long. The CDR3 reads CASRVTVEAFF. DNA for the CDR3: TGTGCCAGCAGAGTGACAGTTGAAGCTTTCTTT.

Here the CDR3 DNA reads TGTGCCTGGAGCGGGGGGTCAAGCCGAAGGGCGAATGAGCAGTTCTTC. Its translation is CAWSGGSSRRANEQFF. V is TRBV30 and J is TRBJ2-1; TRBD2 agrees at 7 bases. Germline trimming cut 3 bases from V and 7 bases from J; bases unmatched to any gene: 15. CDR3 length: 16 amino acids. Germline V CDR1 and CDR2: GTSNPN, SVGIG (reference sequence).

The chain recombines TRBV6-1 with TRBJ2-7, with TRBD2 identical over 7 bases. The CDR3 sequence is 14 residues long. Germline V lookup: CDR1 MNHNS, CDR2 SASEGT. Trimming at V came to 7 bases and at J to 7 bases, leaving 13 bases not matched to a gene. CDR3 DNA: TGTGCCAGCACCAGCGGGGTGACCGAGGGGGAGCAGTACTTC. This codes for CASTSGVTEGEQYF.

This clone occurred a few times. The chain links TRBV4-3 to TRBJ2-1; 8 bases fit TRBD2. Germline loops: CDR1 LGHNA, CDR2 YSLEER. V lost 1 base to trimming and J lost 8 bases; unmatched junction nucleotides: 7. The CDR3 loop spans 15 amino acids. CDR3: CASSQGGLEDDEQFF. In DNA form, the CDR3 reads TGCGCCAGCAGCCAAGGGGGACTAGAAGATGATGAGCAGTTCTTC.

This clone has only a few counts. The chain employs TRBV14 and TRBJ2-3; D remains unclear. Between the trimmed V and J ends, which lost 4 bases and 6 bases, there was a span of 8 bases. Germline lookup yields CDR1 SGHDN and CDR2 FVKESK. This CDR3 region has 12 residues. CDR3 bases: TGTGCCAGCAGCCCTGACTGGGATACGCAGTATTTT. This gives the protein CASSPDWDTQYF.

This chain joins TRBV21-1 and TRBJ2-7; the DNA was not used to check the table's D call, TRBD1. TRBV21-1 is labeled a pseudogene. The CDR3 has 13 amino acids. The CDR3 loop reads CATADRRSYEQYF. CDR3 DNA: TGTGCCACCGCTGACAGGAGGTCCTACGAGCAGTACTTC.

This clone has more than one count but fewer than ten. The sample carries other DNA sequences with the same CDR3. The V call is TRBV19, the J call TRBJ2-7; a possible D gene is TRBD2 (6 bases). Trimming took off 4 bases at V and 5 bases at J, with 21 bases between the two ends. CDR3 length equals 16 residues. Germline V CDR1 and CDR2: LNHDA, SQIVND (reference sequence). CDR3 coding DNA: TGTGCCAGTAGTACACGACTAGAAGGGATCTTCGACGAGCAGTACTTC. Translation gives CASSTRLEGIFDEQYF.